A single sample is the source of the 32 T cell receptor beta chains below, sequenced in a study of human T cells and chemical hapten exposure. The time point here: patch test 3, about 24 weeks after DPC sensitization. As to treatment: therapeutic diphenylcyclopropenone sensitization with weekly scalp DPC. One entry per CDR3 protein results from TCRdb running MiXCR on the RACE reads. This repertoire shows 190,000 or so distinct CDR3 sequences, approximately 24% found once; its top ten account for approximately 2.3%. The sequencing used whole blood, collected in connection with sensitization to the hapten diphenylcyclopropenone (DPC). The receptors shown here come from a woman between 35 and 50 years old with alopecia areata. Some clones in this sample may be carry-over from other donors' samples.

The table lists this clonotype with a count of one. V usage is TRBV6-5 and J usage is TRBJ2-5; TRBD2 might be the D (6 bases). The CDR3 has 11 amino acids. Germline V gene sequence: CDR1 MNHEY, CDR2 SVGAGI. V dropped 7 bases and J dropped 13 bases, with 16 bases sitting between them. The CDR3 DNA is TGTGCCAGCAATGGGGGAGGTACAAGGTACTTC. Protein: CASNGGGTRYF.

This chain connects TRBV7-2 to TRBJ2-7; D call uncertain. Trimming took 4 bases from V and 4 from J, leaving 11 bases between them. Germline-derived CDR1 and CDR2 are SGHTA and FQGNSA. The CDR3 covers 13 residues. The DNA for the CDR3 is TGTGCCAGCAGCTCCTCATTCCTATACGAGCAGTACTTC. Its translation is CASSSSFLYEQYF.

This clonotype was seen at least ten times. The V gene is TRBV20-1, the J gene TRBJ2-7, with 8 bases lining up with TRBD2. Germline assignment: CDR1 DFQATT and CDR2 SNEGSKA (reference sequence). CDR3 size: 14 residues. J lost 6 bases, V lost 0 bases, and 7 bases had no gene match. The CDR3 here is CSARDVGLGAEQYF. In nucleotides, the CDR3 is TGCAGTGCTAGAGACGTGGGACTAGGGGCCGAGCAGTACTTC.

This chain connects TRBV6-1 to TRBJ1-3, with a tentative D call TRBD1 (5 bases). The CDR3 has 13 amino acids. Germline V gene data show CDR1 as MNHNS and CDR2 as SASEGT. The V end lost 8 bases, the J end lost 0 bases, and 8 bases lay between the germline ends. Here the CDR3 reads CASQGLSGNTIYF. Written as DNA, the CDR3 is TGTGCCAGCCAGGGCCTCTCTGGAAACACCATATATTTT.

The V and J genes are TRBV6-2 or TRBV6-3 and TRBJ1-5, with D maybe TRBD1 (5 bases). V was cut by 6 bases and J by 1 base, with 13 bases left in between. The CDR3 is 15 residues long. Per the germline V gene, CDR1 is MNHEY and CDR2 is SVGEGT. The CDR3 is CASSRDAESNQPQHF. CDR3 nucleotides: TGTGCCAGCAGCCGGGACGCGGAAAGCAATCAGCCCCAGCATTTT.

This clonotype was recorded a few times. The chain employs TRBV21-1 and TRBJ2-3; the listed D gene, TRBD2, was not tested against the DNA. TRBV21-1 is marked as a pseudogene. The CDR3 runs to 18 residues. The chain's CDR3 is CASSGYCYKGGKTDTQYF. For the CDR3, the DNA is TGTGCCAGCAGCGGATATTGCTACAAGGGAGGAAAGACAGATACGCAGTATTTT.

This clonotype appeared a few times. This chain uses TRBV9 with TRBJ2-2; TRBD1 or TRBD2 may be the D gene (6 bases each). The ends were cut back, 4 bases at V and 5 bases at J, with 15 bases in the middle. CDR3 size: 15 residues. Germline V CDR1 and CDR2: SGDLS, YYNGEE. The CDR3 here is CASSPAQGRTGELFF. DNA of the CDR3: TGTGCCAGCAGCCCCGCCCAGGGGAGGACCGGGGAGCTGTTTTTT.

The chain has TRBV4-1 and TRBJ2-7; maybe TRBD2 (5 bases). The CDR3 is 15 residues long. The germline V and J ends were trimmed by 0 bases and 3 bases, with 12 bases remaining between them. The V gene's germline CDR1 is MGHRA and CDR2 YSYEKL. The CDR3 DNA follows: TGCGCCAGCAGCCAAGATCTTTGGACTTTCTACGAGCAGTACTTC. Translated: CASSQDLWTFYEQYF.

In regard to this clonotype: One junction end does not reproduce the germline sequence, and a read error may be involved. The chain recombines TRBV7-7 with TRBJ2-3; 9 bases fit TRBD2. Germline loops: CDR1 SSHAT, CDR2 FNYEAQ (reference sequence). This CDR3 has 14 amino acids. The CDR3 sequence is CASSIAGATDTQYF. CDR3 coding DNA: TGTGCTAGCAGCATAGCGGGAGCGACAGATACGCAGTATTTT.

The sample holds many counts of this clonotype. CDR3 in DNA: TGTGCCAGCAGCTATACCATGGAAACTGAAGCTTTCTTT. Translated, it gives CASSYTMETEAFF. The chain has TRBV7-9 and TRBJ1-1; no reliable D call. The germline V and J ends were trimmed by 4 bases and 5 bases, with 11 bases remaining between them. The CDR3 is made up of 13 amino acids. Germline V gene data show CDR1 as SEHNR and CDR2 as FQNEAQ (reference sequence).

There are a few counts of this clonotype. The chain is built from TRBV3-1 and TRBJ2-7; D is perhaps TRBD2 (5 bases). Germline V gives CDR1 LGHDT, CDR2 YNNKEL (reference sequence). This CDR3 is 13 amino acids long. V was pared by 5 bases and J by 3 bases, with 11 bases between. In DNA form, the CDR3 reads TGTGCCAGCAGCACAGAGGGAATCTACGAGCAGTACTTC. It is translated as CASSTEGIYEQYF.

The rearrangement joins TRBV9 to TRBJ2-2; D gene uncertain. This CDR3 is built from 14 residues. Trimming pared 3 bases from V and 4 bases from J, leaving 10 bases between. CDR1 and CDR2 from the germline V gene are SGDLS and YYNGEE. The CDR3 region is CASSATATTGELFF. The CDR3 DNA sequence: TGTGCCAGCAGCGCGACTGCGACCACCGGGGAGCTGTTTTTT. The whole variable domain, filled in from reference TRBV9 and TRBJ2-2, reads DSGVTQTPKHLITATGQRVTLRCSPRSGDLSVYWYQQSLDQGLQFLIQYYNGEERAKGNILERFSAQQFPDLHSELNLSSLELGDSALYFCASSATATTGELFFGEGSRLTVL.

The chain has TRBV3-1 and TRBJ2-2; D is ambiguous. The germline CDR1 and CDR2 sequences are LGHDT and YNNKEL (reference sequence). CDR3 length: 13 residues. V was shortened by 1 base and J by 6 bases, with 6 bases between the two germline ends. The CDR3 DNA reads as TGTGCCAGCAGCCAAGTTAGCTCCGGGGAGCTGTTTTTT. Protein sequence: CASSQVSSGELFF.

This clonotype was counted between two and nine times. The chain recombines TRBV12-3 or TRBV12-4 with TRBJ1-3, with a weak D call TRBD1 (5 bases). The V gene lost 5 bases and the J gene lost 0 bases, with 11 bases spanning the gap. This CDR3 is built from 15 residues. CDR3 in amino acids: CASSGGVISGNTIYF. CDR3 bases: TGTGCCAGCAGTGGGGGTGTTATCTCTGGAAACACCATATATTTT.

The J gene is TRBJ2-7, the V gene TRBV11-1, with no clear D. Trimming shortened V by 5 bases and J by 5 bases, and 10 bases separated the two germline ends. Germline values: CDR1 SGHAT, CDR2 FQDESV (reference sequence). The CDR3 has 12 amino acids. Written as DNA, the CDR3 is TGTGCCAGCAGCGGACGTGGGGACGAGCAGTACTTC. Protein: CASSGRGDEQYF.

This clonotype was seen more than once but under ten times. The chain couples TRBV4-3 to TRBJ2-3; TRBD2 matches at 8 bases. J was trimmed by 0 bases and V by 2 bases; bases with no gene match: 4. Germline loops: CDR1 LGHNA, CDR2 YSLEER. This CDR3 is 16 amino acids long. The CDR3 DNA is TGCGCCAGCAGCCAACTTAGCGGGGCTAGCACAGATACGCAGTATTTT. Its translation: CASSQLSGASTDTQYF.

This sequence joins TRBV5-6 and TRBJ2-7; D perhaps matches TRBD2 (6 bases). V shed 5 bases and J shed 2 bases, with 14 bases lying between them. Germline values: CDR1 SGHDT, CDR2 YYEEEE. The length of the CDR3 is 14 residues. The CDR3 bases are TGTGCCAGCAGTGCCGGGACTTTGACCTACGAGCAGTACTTC. Protein: CASSAGTLTYEQYF.

This clonotype showed up just a few times. J is TRBJ1-5 and V is TRBV30; no clear D. The germline V and J ends were trimmed by 3 bases and 2 bases, with 5 bases remaining between them. This CDR3 contains 12 residues. CDR1 and CDR2 from the germline V gene are GTSNPN and SVGIG (reference sequence). Here the CDR3 reads CAWRRGNQPQHF. The CDR3 nucleotides are TGTGCCTGGAGGAGGGGCAATCAGCCCCAGCATTTT.

This clonotype appeared once. The chain is built from TRBV7-9 and TRBJ1-5; TRBD1 aligns across 9 bases. CDR3 length: 16 residues. J was trimmed by 3 bases and V by 1 base; bases with no gene match: 4. Germline-derived CDR1 and CDR2 are SEHNR and FQNEAQ (reference sequence). CDR3 loop: CASSLGTGDLNQPQHF. CDR3 coding DNA: TGTGCCAGCAGCTTAGGGACAGGGGATCTCAATCAGCCCCAGCATTTT.

This clonotype has only a few counts. The chain carries TRBV28 and TRBJ1-2, with 7 bases lining up with TRBD1. The V and J ends lost 6 bases and 1 base, in that order; junction bases with no gene match: 11. The CDR3 contains 16 residues. Per germline, CDR1 MDHEN and CDR2 SYDVKM. CDR3 protein: CASSPYDRAINYGYTF. The CDR3 DNA follows: TGTGCCAGCAGCCCGTACGACAGGGCGATTAACTATGGCTACACCTTC.

The genes are TRBV5-1 and TRBJ2-5; D may match TRBD1 or TRBD2 (5 bases each). V was clipped by 5 bases and J by 1 base, with 12 bases between them. Looked up from germline, CDR1 is SGHRS and CDR2 is YFSETQ. The CDR3 consists of 14 residues. Here the CDR3 reads CASRPGTFQETQYF. The CDR3 DNA follows: TGCGCCAGCAGACCGGGGACGTTCCAAGAGACCCAGTACTTC.

This chain links TRBV12-3 or TRBV12-4 with TRBJ1-4; D call uncertain. This CDR3 region has 12 residues. V was cut by 0 bases and J by 8 bases, with 4 bases left in between. The CDR3 is CASSLAREKLFF. The CDR3 DNA reads as TGTGCCAGCAGTTTAGCGCGGGAAAAACTGTTTTTT.

Remarks on this clonotype: At one end the junction does not follow the germline gene, possibly because of a read error. The chain couples TRBV11-2 to TRBJ2-1; D is possibly TRBD1 (5 bases). Germline V gives CDR1 SGHAT, CDR2 FQNNGV. The CDR3 spans 14 residues. CDR3 region: CAGSLGVGPNEQFF. CDR3 coding DNA: TGTGCCGGCAGCTTAGGGGTGGGCCCCAATGAGCAGTTCTTC.

As regards this clonotype: One junction end does not reproduce the germline sequence, and a read error may be involved. The rearrangement joins TRBV12-3 or TRBV12-4 to TRBJ2-1; no definite D call. There are 11 residues in the CDR3. The CDR3 coding sequence is TGTGCCAGCAGGTTAGGGTTTGAGCAGTTCTTC. Residues: CASRLGFEQFF.

This clonotype was picked up a small number of times. The V gene is TRBV20-1, the J gene TRBJ2-1, with a tentative D call TRBD2 (5 bases). V was shortened by 6 bases and J by 3 bases, with 15 bases between the two germline ends. CDR1 and CDR2 (germline): DFQATT, SNEGSKA (reference sequence). The CDR3 loop spans 14 amino acids. The CDR3 here is CSALGVGHYNEQFF. The CDR3 DNA follows: TGCAGTGCCCTCGGGGTAGGGCACTACAATGAGCAGTTCTTC.

The chain carries TRBV7-2 and TRBJ2-1; tentatively, D is TRBD1 or TRBD2 (5 bases each). CDR1 SGHTA and CDR2 FQGNSA come from the germline V gene. V dropped 4 bases and J dropped 3 bases, with 13 bases sitting between them. This CDR3 has 15 amino acids. Here the CDR3 DNA reads TGTGCCAGCAGCTCATCCGGGACGATCTACAATGAGCAGTTCTTC. Its translation: CASSSSGTIYNEQFF.

In its sample, this clonotype was seen a few times. V gene TRBV6-1 combines with J gene TRBJ2-2; 7 nucleotides match TRBD2. Germline CDR1 is MNHNS and CDR2 is SASEGT. The V segment lost 4 bases and the J segment 1 base; nucleotides outside the gene matches: 0. CDR3 length: 14 amino acids. The CDR3 sequence is CASSGTRNTGELFF. The CDR3 coding sequence is TGTGCCAGCAGTGGGACTAGGAACACCGGGGAGCTGTTTTTT.

This rearrangement joins TRBV7-2 to TRBJ2-1, with a possible D match to TRBD2 (5 bases). The germline gives CDR1 SGHTA, CDR2 FQGNSA. The CDR3 spans 13 residues. The V end lost 4 bases, the J end lost 9 bases, and 13 bases lay between the germline ends. The DNA for the CDR3 is TGTGCCAGCAGCTCCTTTCGGAGCGGTGAGCAGTTCTTC. It codes for CASSSFRSGEQFF.

V is TRBV12-3 or TRBV12-4 and J is TRBJ2-2; D is undetermined. The CDR3 consists of 15 residues. V was cut by 6 bases and J by 8 bases, with 19 bases left in between. The CDR3 nucleotides read TGTGCCAGCAGCCCCGGGTTGGTCCTCGGGGGGGAGCTGTTTTTT. It translates to CASSPGLVLGGELFF.

This clonotype has only a few counts. CDR3 in amino acids: CASSATGQSGEKLFF. CDR3 DNA: TGTGCCAGCAGCGCCACAGGGCAATCAGGTGAAAAACTGTTTTTT. The chain uses TRBV9 and TRBJ1-4, with a weak D call TRBD1 (6 bases). The ends were cut back, 3 bases at V and 7 bases at J, with 16 bases in the middle. The length of the CDR3 is 15 residues. From germline, CDR1 is SGDLS and CDR2 YYNGEE. Looking up the rest from reference TRBV9 and TRBJ1-4 gives the full variable domain: DSGVTQTPKHLITATGQRVTLRCSPRSGDLSVYWYQQSLDQGLQFLIQYYNGEERAKGNILERFSAQQFPDLHSELNLSSLELGDSALYFCASSATGQSGEKLFFGSGTQLSVL.

This clonotype was counted between two and nine times. The V call is TRBV28, the J call TRBJ1-2; D gene ambiguous. Trimming removed 1 base at V and 8 bases at J, with 20 bases between. Germline CDR1 and CDR2: MDHEN and SYDVKM. The CDR3 is made up of 16 amino acids. The CDR3 DNA reads TGTGCCAGCAGTTTATTATGGGTGGCAGGTTCCTGGGGCTACACCTTC. It encodes CASSLLWVAGSWGYTF.

The chain is built from TRBV7-2 and TRBJ2-1; 11 bases fit TRBD2. Germline V gives CDR1 SGHTA, CDR2 FQGNSA. Trimming at V came to 4 bases and at J to 7 bases, leaving 6 bases not matched to a gene. The CDR3 contains 15 residues. The CDR3 spells CASSSTSGEGNEQFF. The CDR3 DNA reads TGTGCCAGCAGCTCGACTAGCGGGGAGGGGAATGAGCAGTTCTTC.